This T cell receptor beta chain was identified during a study of response to subunit inactivated influenza vaccine (dated by TCRdb to the late 2010s). About the full investigation: Deep quantitative profiling of the T cell receptor repertoire was used in the study to follow responses to a trivalent subunit inactivated influenza vaccine. The study at large found these results: The authors suggested that each seasonal influenza vaccination may recruit only a limited number of new T cells.

On this clonotype: Its target antigen remains unknown. Nothing much larger sits one base from this clone, and base qualities are not available.

The library came from RT-PCR. The listed sequencing device is Illumina HiSeq 2500. The raw public data were reprocessed by TCRdb itself: fastp quality trimming at Q25, MiXCR clonotype calling, in-frame beta chains only. Every CDR3 protein is listed once, alongside the most common genes and DNA of its rows. Counted in this sample were some 500,000 distinct CDR3 sequences; around 25% of them appeared once. In total, the top ten clones hold 1.5% to 2% of the sample. Based on the germline V gene, the CDR1 and CDR2 sequences are MDHEN and SYDVKM. The CDR3, from cysteine to phenylalanine, totals 13 residues. Kept here is only the CDR3 DNA, which spans 39 bases and is read in frame from base 1. Trimming removed 3 bases from V and 1 base from J, leaving 7 bases between the germline ends.

The source was CD4+ T cells sorted from PBMCs, collected roughly 5 days after vaccination. Here the chain combines TRBV28 and TRBJ2-7, with no D gene named confidently. This receptor was taken from a man in his fifties or sixties who received an inactivated influenza vaccine. Donor details come from another sample of the same person, matched by shared clones. This receptor has the CDR3 CASSLAKSYEQYF. The DNA sequence reads TGTGCCAGCAGTTTGGCTAAGTCCTACGAGCAGTACTTC. When the CDR3 is completed using the reference TRBV28 and TRBJ2-7 genes on either side, the full variable domain is DVKVTQSSRYLVKRTGEKVFLECVQDMDHENMFWYRQDPGLGLRLIYFSYDVKMKEKGDIPEGYSVSREKKERFSLILESASTNQTSMYLCASSLAKSYEQYFGPGTRLTVT.